This T cell receptor (beta chain) was captured by sequencing in a study of T-cell memory formation after mild COVID-19. General observations from the study: The appearance of some responding clones in pre-infection memory suggested that cross-reactive memory joined.

This clonotype was counted between two and nine times. Its antigen is currently unknown. Each CDR3 protein is one row after TCRdb ran MiXCR on the 5' RACE reads. The table lists 55,000 to 75,000 distinct CDR3 sequences, about a quarter of them singletons. This clonotype originated in a man between 18 and 29 years old who had mild COVID-19 (a few samples of this study predate the infection). Cell type and time point are not known. Sequenced sample: PBMCs or a T cell subset sorted from them (not recorded which).

The CDR3 DNA is TGCGCCAGCAAAGGGGGGACTAGCGGATACGACTCCTACAATGAGCAGTTCTTC. Encoded protein: CASKGGTSGYDSYNEQFF. This chain joins TRBV5-1 and TRBJ2-1; TRBD2 agrees at 11 bases. Germline CDR1 SGHRS, CDR2 YFSETQ. The ends lost 6 bases at V and 0 bases at J; junction bases unmatched: 11. The CDR3 loop spans 18 amino acids. Variable domain in full (rest from reference TRBV5-1 and TRBJ2-1): KAGVTQTPRYLIKTRGQQVTLSCSPISGHRSVSWYQQTPGQGLQFLFEYFSETQRNKGNFPGRFSGRQFSNSRSEMNVSTLELGDSALYLCASKGGTSGYDSYNEQFFGPGTRLTVL.